This T cell receptor (beta chain) was found in a study of blood T cell repertoires in COVID-19 (TCRdb year 2020). Broadly, across the study: Samples covering the acute and convalescent phases of COVID-19 were provided by collaborators in the United States, Italy and Spain. Deeply sampled blood TCRbeta repertoires from subjects exposed to, actively infected with, or recovered from COVID-19 were included in the dataset. Samples were obtained from the ongoing ImmuneRACE study (first 160 participants) and from 1,200 or so subjects provided by 6 global collaborators. Where HLA class I and class II types were available, the types were taken from metadata supplied by the sample provider, not from assay-based typing. Sample metadata almost always included a de-identified subject ID, COVID-19 status, age in years and sex. The prospective study material was composed of cDNA or gDNA derived from T cells, B-cell-depleted T cells, or PBMCs. The repertoires were made available in a free public database intended to serve as a resource for research on the immune response to SARS-CoV-2.

The collaborating institutions used their own protocols to collect whole blood in K2EDTA tubes. Collaborator samples were shipped for TCRbeta analysis as frozen whole blood, isolated PBMCs, or DNA extracted from either sample type. From cysteine to phenylalanine, the CDR3 is 13 amino acids long. Only CDR3 DNA is held: 39 bases, read in frame from base 1. CDR1 and CDR2 (ENHRY, SYGVKD) derive from the germline V gene. Here V drops 10 bases and J drops 5 bases, and the junction holds 6 bases not matched to any gene. Points the paper makes about the study in general: How much clinical and demographic metadata was included differed by source and by participant, and the metadata was provided uncurated.

A note on this clone: Its recognized antigen is unknown. Base quality data are lacking; no much larger clone is found one base away.

The immunoSEQ Assay, a bias-controlled multiplex PCR, was used to amplify TCRbeta CDR3 regions from genomic DNA. Under the source paper's analysis protocol: Within the assay, amplification of reference gene primers was used to estimate how many nucleated cells each sample contained. Sequence reads were collapsed and filtered to measure the absolute abundance of every unique TCRbeta CDR3 rearrangement. For each sample, productive Simpson clonality was calculated as the square root of Simpson's diversity index across productive rearrangements. TCRdb re-hosts the immuneACCESS table, in-frame sequences only. Its copies lack some clones; in the studies checked, an unresolved V gene accounts for under half of them, and the cause for the rest is not known. V and J calls and clone size are those listed in that table; D and trimming were worked out from the DNA. The sample table holds about 180,000 clones, of which approximately 90% were seen once. The top ten constitute approximately 0.5% of the sample.

The origin of this receptor is a man in his fifties with acute or convalescent COVID-19. The chain couples TRBV10-3 to TRBJ2-5; a stretch of 11 junction bases matches TRBD2. Sample: peripheral blood. At the DNA level, the sequence is TGTGCCACTACTAGCGGGGGTTTTGAGACCCAGTACTTC. Protein translation: CATTSGGFETQYF.